The following is a TCR beta chain sequence with its context. The entry originates in a study of blood T cells in healthy people across ages. Background on the study: Template switching captured about one barcoded beta molecule per two T cells.

The second PCR ran roughly 7 to 12 cycles with a sample-barcoded 5' primer and J-beta primers. A single record per CDR3 protein comes from TCRdb applying MiXCR to the 5' RACE reads. The sample holds about 1,400,000 distinct CDR3 sequences, around 39% seen once. Trimming at V came to 6 bases and at J to 1 base, leaving 3 bases not matched to a gene. CDR3 length: 14 amino acids. Germline CDR1 reads ENHRY; CDR2 reads SYGVKD. The sequencing sample was made of blood. This sequence was found in a woman in her late teens or twenties in good health. This chain uses TRBV10-3 with TRBJ2-5; 9 bases align to TRBD1. CDR3 region: CAIRDRGVQETQYF. DNA of the CDR3: TGTGCCATCAGGGACAGGGGCGTCCAAGAGACCCAGTACTTC.